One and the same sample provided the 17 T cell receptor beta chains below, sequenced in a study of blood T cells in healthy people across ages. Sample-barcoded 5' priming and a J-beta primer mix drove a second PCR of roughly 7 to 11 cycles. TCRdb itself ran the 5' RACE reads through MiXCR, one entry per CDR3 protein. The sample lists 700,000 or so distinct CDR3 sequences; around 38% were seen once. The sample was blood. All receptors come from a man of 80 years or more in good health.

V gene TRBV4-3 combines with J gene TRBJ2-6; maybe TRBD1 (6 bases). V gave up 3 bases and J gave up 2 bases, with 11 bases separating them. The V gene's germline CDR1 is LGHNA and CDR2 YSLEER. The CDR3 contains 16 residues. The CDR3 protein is CASSQLTGTGANVLTF. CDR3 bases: TGCGCCAGCAGCCAGCTCACAGGGACTGGGGCCAACGTCCTGACTTTC.

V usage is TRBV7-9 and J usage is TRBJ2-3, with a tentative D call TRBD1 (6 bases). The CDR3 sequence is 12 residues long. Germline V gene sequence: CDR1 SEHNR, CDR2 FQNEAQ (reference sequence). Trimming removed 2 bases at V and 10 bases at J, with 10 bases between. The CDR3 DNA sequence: TGTGCCAGCAGCTTACAGGGGCCGGCGCAGTATTTT. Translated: CASSLQGPAQYF.

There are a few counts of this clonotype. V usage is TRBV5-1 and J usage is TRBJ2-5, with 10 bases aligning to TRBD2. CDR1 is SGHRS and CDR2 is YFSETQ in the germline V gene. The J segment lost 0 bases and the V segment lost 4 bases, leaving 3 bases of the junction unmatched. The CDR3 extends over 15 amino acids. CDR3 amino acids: CASSPGTSDQETQYF. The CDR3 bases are TGCGCCAGCAGCCCCGGGACTAGCGACCAAGAGACCCAGTACTTC.

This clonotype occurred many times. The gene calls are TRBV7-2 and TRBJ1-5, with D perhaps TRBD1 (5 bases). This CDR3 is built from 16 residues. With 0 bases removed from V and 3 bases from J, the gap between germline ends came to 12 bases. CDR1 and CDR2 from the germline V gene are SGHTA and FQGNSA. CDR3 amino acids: CASSLARGLINQPQHF. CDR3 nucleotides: TGTGCCAGCAGCTTAGCGAGGGGACTGATCAATCAGCCCCAGCATTTT.

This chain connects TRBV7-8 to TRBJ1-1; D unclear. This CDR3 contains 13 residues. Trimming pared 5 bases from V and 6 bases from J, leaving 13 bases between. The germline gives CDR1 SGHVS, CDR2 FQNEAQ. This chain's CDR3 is CASSTDERAEAFF. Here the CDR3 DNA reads TGTGCCAGCAGCACGGACGAGAGGGCTGAAGCTTTCTTT. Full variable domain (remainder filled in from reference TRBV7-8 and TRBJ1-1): GAGVSQSPRYKVAKRGQDVALRCDPISGHVSLFWYQQALGQGPEFLTYFQNEAQLDKSGLPSDRFFAERPEGSVSTLKIQRTQQEDSAVYLCASSTDERAEAFFGQGTRLTVV.

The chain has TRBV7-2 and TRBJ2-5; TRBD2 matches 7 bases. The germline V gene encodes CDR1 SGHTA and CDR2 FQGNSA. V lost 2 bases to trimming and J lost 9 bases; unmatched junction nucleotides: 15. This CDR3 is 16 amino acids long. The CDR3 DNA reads TGTGCCAGCAGCTTAATGTTCGGGAGGCCTTGGGAGGCCCAGTACTTC. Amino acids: CASSLMFGRPWEAQYF.

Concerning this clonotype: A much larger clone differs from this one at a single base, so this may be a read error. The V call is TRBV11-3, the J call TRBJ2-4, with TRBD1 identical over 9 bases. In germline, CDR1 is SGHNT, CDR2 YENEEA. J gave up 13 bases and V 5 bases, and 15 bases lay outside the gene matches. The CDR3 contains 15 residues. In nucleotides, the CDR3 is TGTGCCAGCAGCCCGCAGACCGGGACAGGGAATGAGCAGTACTTC. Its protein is CASSPQTGTGNEQYF.

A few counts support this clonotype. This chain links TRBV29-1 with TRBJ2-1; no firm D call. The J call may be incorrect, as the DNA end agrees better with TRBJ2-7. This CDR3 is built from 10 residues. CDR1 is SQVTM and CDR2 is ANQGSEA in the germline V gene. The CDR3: CSAKHNEQYF. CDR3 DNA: TGCAGCGCTAAGCACAATGAGCAGTACTTC.

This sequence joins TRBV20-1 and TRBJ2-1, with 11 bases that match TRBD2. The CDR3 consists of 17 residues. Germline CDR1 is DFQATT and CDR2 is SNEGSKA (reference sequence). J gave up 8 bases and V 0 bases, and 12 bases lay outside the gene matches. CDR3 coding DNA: TGCAGTGCTAGAGACCGCCAACTAGCGGGAGTTCGTTATGAGCAGTTCTTC. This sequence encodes CSARDRQLAGVRYEQFF.

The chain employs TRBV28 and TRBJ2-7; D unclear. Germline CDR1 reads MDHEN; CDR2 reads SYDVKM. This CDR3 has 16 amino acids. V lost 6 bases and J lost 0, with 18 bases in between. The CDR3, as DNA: TGTGCCAGCAGCTCTTATGACGGCCCCAACTCCTACGAGCAGTACTTC. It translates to CASSSYDGPNSYEQYF.

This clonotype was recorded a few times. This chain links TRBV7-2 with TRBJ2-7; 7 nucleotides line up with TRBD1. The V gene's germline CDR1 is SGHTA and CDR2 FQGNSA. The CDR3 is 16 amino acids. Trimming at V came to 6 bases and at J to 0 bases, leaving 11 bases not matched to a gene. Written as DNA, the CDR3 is TGTGCCAGCAGTTCAACCGGGACAGTTTTCTCCTACGAGCAGTACTTC. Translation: CASSSTGTVFSYEQYF.

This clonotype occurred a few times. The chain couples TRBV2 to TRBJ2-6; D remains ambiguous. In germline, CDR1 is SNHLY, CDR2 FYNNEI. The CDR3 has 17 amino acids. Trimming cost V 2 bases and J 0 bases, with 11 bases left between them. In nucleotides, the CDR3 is TGTGCCAGCAGTGAACGTGTTGTGAGCTCTGGGGCCAACGTCCTGACTTTC. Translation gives CASSERVVSSGANVLTF.

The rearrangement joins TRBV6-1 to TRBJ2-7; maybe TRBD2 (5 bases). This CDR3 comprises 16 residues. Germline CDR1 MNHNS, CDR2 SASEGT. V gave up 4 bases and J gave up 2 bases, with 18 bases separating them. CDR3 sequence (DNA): TGTGCCAGCAGTGGATACAAGGGAGCTGGGCCCTACGAGCAGTACTTC. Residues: CASSGYKGAGPYEQYF.

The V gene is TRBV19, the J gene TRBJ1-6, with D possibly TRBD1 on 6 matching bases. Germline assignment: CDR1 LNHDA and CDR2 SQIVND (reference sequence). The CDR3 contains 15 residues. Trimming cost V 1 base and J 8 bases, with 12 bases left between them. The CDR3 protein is CASSIGGLVDSPLHF. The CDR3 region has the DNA TGTGCCAGTAGTATAGGGGGGCTGGTGGATTCACCCCTCCACTTT.

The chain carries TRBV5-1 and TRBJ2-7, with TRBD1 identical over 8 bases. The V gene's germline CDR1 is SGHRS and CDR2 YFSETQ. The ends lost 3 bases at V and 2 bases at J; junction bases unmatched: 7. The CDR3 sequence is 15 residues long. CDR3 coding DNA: TGCGCCAGCAGCTGGGGGACAGGTGGAACCTACGAGCAGTACTTC. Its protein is CASSWGTGGTYEQYF.

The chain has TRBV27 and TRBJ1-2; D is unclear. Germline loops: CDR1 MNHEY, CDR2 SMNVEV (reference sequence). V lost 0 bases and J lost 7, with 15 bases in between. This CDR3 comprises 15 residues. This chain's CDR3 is CASSLSYGLEGGYTF. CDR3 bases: TGTGCCAGCAGTTTATCGTACGGACTTGAGGGTGGCTACACCTTC.

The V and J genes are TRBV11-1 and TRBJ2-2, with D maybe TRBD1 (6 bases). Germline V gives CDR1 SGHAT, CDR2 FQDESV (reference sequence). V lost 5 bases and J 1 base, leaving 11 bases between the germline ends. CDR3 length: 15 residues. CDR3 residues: CASSPIGGNTGELFF. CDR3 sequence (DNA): TGTGCCAGCAGCCCGATAGGGGGGAACACCGGGGAGCTGTTTTTT.